This T cell receptor beta chain was identified in a study of shared clonotypes between healthy human individuals. In the authors' workflow: Junction-only sequences produced by ImmunoSEQ had no quality scores, so filtering differed. Profiled with immunoSEQ multiplex PCR; TCRdb holds only in-frame clones, not every one. That table is the source of V, J and clone size, and D and trimming were worked out from the DNA. The sample holds around 1,900,000 clones, 93% seen once. The ends were cut back, 1 base at V and 5 bases at J, with 8 bases in the middle. Per germline, CDR1 MGHDK and CDR2 SYGVNS. This CDR3 has 14 amino acids. Cells designated naive CD8 were CD45RO-negative and were positively selected for CCR7, with terminally differentiated effector memory CD45RA+ cells excluded.

This clonotype was obtained from a man younger than 30 in good health. Some clones in this sample may be carry-over from other donors' samples. Sequencing was carried out using naive CD8+ T cells from PBMCs. This chain joins TRBV25-1 and TRBJ1-4; D unclear. The CDR3, as DNA: TGTGCCAGCAGTGAATCACAGCTCAATGAAAAACTGTTTTTT. Residues: CASSESQLNEKLFF.